The clone carrying this T cell receptor beta chain was seen repeatedly, ten times or more. Its target is unknown. Attachment of unique molecular identifiers to individual cDNA molecules was performed in the library. TCRdb re-analysed the RACE reads in MiXCR, keeping a single row per CDR3 protein. The sample holds about 190,000 distinct CDR3 sequences; under 25% are singletons and the top ten take 2.5%. Time point of the sample: patch test 3, about 24 weeks after DPC sensitization. Treatment of the sample: therapeutic diphenylcyclopropenone sensitization with weekly scalp DPC. This specimen belongs to a study of human T cells and chemical hapten exposure. Study as a whole: On the upper back, patch tests were applied with 0.01% DPC and read at 6 days.

The V end was cut by 0 bases, the J end by 2 bases, with 5 bases between. The CDR3 loop spans 13 amino acids. Germline V gives CDR1 DFQATT, CDR2 SNEGSKA (reference sequence). Study-level points and caveats: Given that the donors had alopecia, their immune response may differ from that seen in healthy people.

This receptor was identified in a middle-aged woman with alopecia areata. Some clones in this sample may be carry-over from other donors' samples. Sequences were derived from whole blood, sampled in connection with sensitization to the hapten diphenylcyclopropenone (DPC). The chain joins TRBV20-1 to TRBJ1-5; D ambiguous. The CDR3 bases are TGCAGTGCTAGAGAGGGAGGCAATCAGCCCCAGCATTTT. Amino acids: CSAREGGNQPQHF.